The clone carrying this T cell receptor (beta chain) showed up many times. Antigen unknown. These data are taken from a study of T cells in Graves' hyperthyroidism and ophthalmopathy. General observations from the study: Peripheral blood also featured most of the thyroid clonotypes expanded above 0.001.

Per germline, CDR1 MDHEN and CDR2 SYDVKM. This CDR3 spans 14 amino acids. J lost 7 bases, V lost 7 bases, and 5 bases had no gene match. More than 9.5 ml fresh peripheral blood yielded the PBMCs. The investigators amplified TCR beta CDR3 regions from RNA transcripts. Researchers ran a first-round RT-PCR on the TCR CDR3 using the HTBI primer set. TCRdb re-called the multiplex PCR reads with MiXCR, one entry per CDR3 protein. Of fewer than 650,000 distinct CDR3 sequences in the sample, over 11% were seen once. The chain links TRBV28 to TRBJ1-6, with TRBD1 identical over 9 bases. Sequenced input: blood. The origin of this receptor is a woman in her twenties or thirties with Graves' hyperthyroidism that later progressed to Graves' ophthalmopathy. The CDR3 DNA reads as TGTGCCAGCATATCGGACAGGGGAAATTCACCCCTCCACTTT. Its protein is CASISDRGNSPLHF. Together with reference TRBV28 and TRBJ1-6, the CDR3 gives the full variable domain: DVKVTQSSRYLVKRTGEKVFLECVQDMDHENMFWYRQDPGLGLRLIYFSYDVKMKEKGDIPEGYSVSREKKERFSLILESASTNQTSMYLCASISDRGNSPLHFGNGTRLTVT.